This T cell receptor (beta chain) was recorded in a study of control samples from healthy donors and cancer patients. This CDR3 contains 17 residues. CDR1 and CDR2 (germline): MDHEN, SYDVKM. Trimming took off 3 bases at V and 4 bases at J, with 16 bases between the two ends. This table comes from immunoSEQ multiplex PCR, and its TCRdb copy is limited to in-frame clones, with some not included. The table includes 150,000 to 200,000 clones, roughly 88% detected once. V is TRBV28 and J is TRBJ2-6; no definite D call. The specimen was blood. This clonotype originated in a man younger than 35 in good health. In nucleotides, the CDR3 is TGTGCCAGCAGTTTGATCCTTCTCGAGGCCGGGGCCAACGTCCTGACTTTC. Translated: CASSLILLEAGANVLTF.